This TCR beta chain was found in a study of T-cell memory formation after mild COVID-19. As for the study in general: TCR clusters mostly belonged to single donors. Regarding the study as a whole: Cross-reactive memory appears to have joined, as suggested by some responding clones showing up in pre-infection memory.

This clonotype has a count of ten or more. The antigen is unknown. There are 20 residues in the CDR3. Germline assignment: CDR1 MNHNY and CDR2 SVGAGI (reference sequence). V lost 6 bases, J lost 7 bases, and 27 bases stayed unmatched. UMIs and sample barcodes were carried by the TCR alpha and TCR beta cDNA libraries that 5'RACE produced using constant-segment primers. TCRdb ran MiXCR on the 5' RACE reads and lists one entry per CDR3 protein. Of 350,000 or so distinct CDR3 sequences detected, around 20% appear once; the ten largest clones hold 21%. The V and J genes are TRBV6-6 and TRBJ2-1, with 7 positions matching TRBD1. The source of this sequence is a man between 18 and 35 years old who had mild COVID-19 (a few samples of this study predate the infection). Cell type and time point are not known. Source material: PBMCs or a T cell subset sorted from them (not recorded which). CDR3 residues: CASSPFIYRISGRGSNEQFF. The DNA for the CDR3 is TGTGCCAGCAGCCCCTTTATATATAGGATTTCGGGCAGGGGGTCTAATGAGCAGTTCTTC.